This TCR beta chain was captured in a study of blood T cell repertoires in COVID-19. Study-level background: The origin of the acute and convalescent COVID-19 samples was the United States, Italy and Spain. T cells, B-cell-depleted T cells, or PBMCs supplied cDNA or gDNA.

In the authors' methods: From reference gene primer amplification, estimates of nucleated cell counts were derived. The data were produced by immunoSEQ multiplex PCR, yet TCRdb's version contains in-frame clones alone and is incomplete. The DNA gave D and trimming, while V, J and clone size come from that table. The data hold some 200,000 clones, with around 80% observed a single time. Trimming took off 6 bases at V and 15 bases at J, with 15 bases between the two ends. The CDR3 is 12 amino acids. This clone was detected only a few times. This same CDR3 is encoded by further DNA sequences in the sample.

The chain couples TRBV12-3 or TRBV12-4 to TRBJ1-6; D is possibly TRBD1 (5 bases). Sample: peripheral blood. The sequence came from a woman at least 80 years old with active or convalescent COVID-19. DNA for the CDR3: TGTGCCAGCAGCTCCCCAGGGACTCTCCTCCACTTT. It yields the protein CASSSPGTLLHF.